The 27 T cell receptor beta chains below come from one sample, sequenced in a study of identical twins. TCRdb itself ran the 5' RACE reads through MiXCR, one entry per CDR3 protein. The sample shows some 560,000 distinct CDR3 sequences, 7.5% to 10% of them seen only once. The same data also went into a second study, on yellow fever vaccine responses in identical twins.

Sequencing used PBMCs. These receptors were taken from a woman in her late teens or twenties in good health.

The sample holds a few counts of this clonotype. V usage is TRBV27 and J usage is TRBJ1-5; 12 bases agree with TRBD1. The germline gives CDR1 MNHEY, CDR2 SMNVEV (reference sequence). The CDR3 contains 18 residues. The trim removed 4 bases at V and 0 bases at J, leaving 7 bases unmatched. CDR3 protein: CASSSRDRGLSSNQPQHF. In DNA form, the CDR3 reads TGTGCCAGCAGTTCCCGGGACAGGGGGCTAAGTAGCAATCAGCCCCAGCATTTT.

CDR3 nucleotide sequence: TGTGCCAGCAGCTCCCGGCTAGCGGGAATCACCGAGCAGTACTTC. Its translation: CASSSRLAGITEQYF. The V gene is TRBV7-9, the J gene TRBJ2-7; TRBD2 matches at 9 bases. The CDR3 sequence is 15 residues long. Germline V gives CDR1 SEHNR, CDR2 FQNEAQ (reference sequence). V was pared by 4 bases and J by 6 bases, with 10 bases of the junction left unmatched.

This clonotype was detected only a few times. The V call is TRBV12-3 or TRBV12-4, the J call TRBJ1-4; unclear D gene. Trimming took 6 bases from V and 7 from J, leaving 18 bases between them. The CDR3 spans 15 residues. CDR3: CASSPRHGESEKLFF. CDR3 DNA: TGTGCCAGCAGCCCAAGACACGGGGAGAGTGAAAAACTGTTTTTT.

This clonotype came up many times. The chain uses TRBV2 and TRBJ2-7; 13 nucleotides align to TRBD2. Per germline, CDR1 SNHLY and CDR2 FYNNEI. Trimming at V came to 8 bases and at J to 3 bases, leaving 7 bases not matched to a gene. The CDR3 runs to 15 residues. The CDR3 loop reads CASVGTSGTLYEQYF. The CDR3 DNA reads TGTGCCAGCGTCGGGACTAGCGGGACTCTCTACGAGCAGTACTTC. The full variable domain, rest sourced from reference TRBV2 and TRBJ2-7, is EPEVTQTPSHQVTQMGQEVILRCVPISNHLYFYWYRQILGQKVEFLVSFYNNEISEKSEIFDDQFSVERPDGSNFTLKIRSTKLEDSAMYFCASVGTSGTLYEQYFGPGTRLTVT.

This clonotype occurred many times. The V call is TRBV6-1, the J call TRBJ2-7; D may match TRBD1 or TRBD2 (6 bases each). The V gene's germline CDR1 is MNHNS and CDR2 SASEGT. The CDR3 contains 14 residues. The V and J ends lost 5 bases and 7 bases respectively, with 18 bases between them. The CDR3 DNA sequence: TGTGCCAGCAGTCCCGTGGGGGGCCGTGGGGAGCAGTACTTC. It is translated as CASSPVGGRGEQYF.

The chain carries TRBV3-1 and TRBJ2-7; D may correspond to TRBD1 or TRBD2 (5 bases each). The CDR3 spans 14 residues. Germline V gene lookup returns CDR1 LGHDT and CDR2 YNNKEL (reference sequence). Trimming pared 3 bases from V and 5 bases from J, leaving 14 bases between. The CDR3 sequence is CASSQGVGVDEQYF. The CDR3 bases are TGTGCCAGCAGCCAGGGGGTAGGTGTCGACGAGCAGTACTTC.

The genes are TRBV7-8 and TRBJ2-3; 11 bases fit TRBD1. J gave up 4 bases and V 2 bases, and 5 bases lay outside the gene matches. There are 16 residues in the CDR3. Germline CDR1 is SGHVS and CDR2 is FQNEAQ. CDR3 sequence reads: CASSLRDRGRADTQYF. CDR3 DNA sequence: TGTGCCAGCAGCTTAAGGGACAGGGGGAGGGCAGATACGCAGTATTTT.

The rearrangement uses TRBV7-2 and TRBJ2-5, with 9 bases lining up with TRBD1. The V and J ends lost 5 bases and 2 bases, in that order; junction bases with no gene match: 6. The CDR3 is 15 residues long. Germline assignment: CDR1 SGHTA and CDR2 FQGNSA. CDR3 nucleotides: TGTGCCAGCAGCCGGGGACAGGGCCTTCAAGAGACCCAGTACTTC. Translated: CASSRGQGLQETQYF.

J is TRBJ2-1 and V is TRBV2, with a tentative D call TRBD1 (6 bases). Trimming removed 8 bases from V and 7 bases from J, with 12 bases in between. CDR3 length: 12 amino acids. Germline V gene data show CDR1 as SNHLY and CDR2 as FYNNEI. DNA of the CDR3: TGTGCCAGCGTCCAGGGGTGGAATGAGCAGTTCTTC. As protein: CASVQGWNEQFF. Complete variable domain (other parts from reference TRBV2 and TRBJ2-1): EPEVTQTPSHQVTQMGQEVILRCVPISNHLYFYWYRQILGQKVEFLVSFYNNEISEKSEIFDDQFSVERPDGSNFTLKIRSTKLEDSAMYFCASVQGWNEQFFGPGTRLTVL.

Many counts were recorded for this clonotype. A read error may account for a junction end that differs from germline. This sequence joins TRBV4-2 and TRBJ2-3; D possibly uses TRBD1 or TRBD2 (5 bases each). CDR1 is LGHNA, CDR2 YNFKEQ, per germline. This CDR3 is 13 amino acids long. The CDR3 reads CARRGASRDTQYF. CDR3 DNA: TGTGCCAGGCGAGGGGCTAGCAGAGATACGCAGTATTTT.

This clonotype was seen at least ten times. The chain employs TRBV11-2 and TRBJ2-1, with TRBD1 matching 9 bases. The trim removed 5 bases at V and 7 bases at J, leaving 18 bases unmatched. Germline V lookup: CDR1 SGHAT, CDR2 FQNNGV. The CDR3 covers 18 residues. The CDR3 coding sequence is TGTGCCAGCAGCCATCAAGGGAGCTGGACAGGGGTGTTGAATGAGCAGTTCTTC. Its translation: CASSHQGSWTGVLNEQFF.

This clonotype has only a few counts. The chain combines TRBV24-1 with TRBJ2-1; D gene uncertain. This CDR3 region has 12 residues. Per germline, CDR1 KGHDR and CDR2 SFDVKD. V lost 4 bases and J lost 6, with 6 bases in between. CDR3 protein: CATSEGRNEQFF. CDR3 sequence (DNA): TGTGCCACCAGTGAGGGCCGCAATGAGCAGTTCTTC.

The chain has TRBV7-2 and TRBJ2-3; possibly TRBD2 for D (5 bases). This CDR3 has 14 amino acids. Germline CDR1 reads SGHTA; CDR2 reads FQGNSA. Trimming took off 2 bases at V and 4 bases at J, with 10 bases between the two ends. The CDR3 here is CASSLLLASDTQYF. The CDR3 nucleotides are TGTGCCAGCAGCTTACTGCTAGCCTCAGATACGCAGTATTTT.

This clonotype was counted at least ten times. V and J are TRBV7-9 and TRBJ1-1; 7 bases match TRBD1. This CDR3 comprises 17 residues. Germline loops: CDR1 SEHNR, CDR2 FQNEAQ (reference sequence). V gave up 2 bases and J gave up 1 base; unmatched junction bases: 10. For the CDR3, the DNA is TGTGCCAGCAGCTTACGGGTCCGGGACAGCGAGAACACTGAAGCTTTCTTT. Translated, it gives CASSLRVRDSENTEAFF.

This clonotype appeared a few times. The V and J genes are TRBV12-3 or TRBV12-4 and TRBJ2-5; D may be TRBD1 (6 bases). V was shortened by 3 bases and J by 2 bases, with 13 bases between the two germline ends. The CDR3 runs to 15 residues. For the CDR3, the DNA is TGTGCCAGCAGTTTCGCGGACAGTAAACAAGAGACCCAGTACTTC. This sequence encodes CASSFADSKQETQYF.

This clonotype came up many times. The CDR3 nucleotides are TGCAGTGCTACCAAGGGGTCTAATTCACCCCTCCACTTT. Protein product: CSATKGSNSPLHF. The chain employs TRBV20-1 and TRBJ1-6, with TRBD1 as a possible D gene (5 bases). Germline lookup yields CDR1 DFQATT and CDR2 SNEGSKA (reference sequence). This CDR3 comprises 13 residues. Trimming removed 4 bases from V and 6 bases from J, with 10 bases in between.

V usage is TRBV4-1 and J usage is TRBJ2-1, with 9 positions matching TRBD1. The germline gives CDR1 MGHRA, CDR2 YSYEKL. CDR3 length: 13 residues. V dropped 3 bases and J dropped 10; count of bases not matched to a gene: 4. DNA for the CDR3: TGCGCCAGCAGCCACGGGACAGGGAAGGAGCAGTTCTTC. This encodes CASSHGTGKEQFF.

This clonotype was observed at least ten times. The chain uses TRBV28 and TRBJ2-2; 9 nucleotides match TRBD1. The junction had 8 bases not matched to a gene; V was cut back by 5 bases and J by 4 bases. Germline V gene lookup returns CDR1 MDHEN and CDR2 SYDVKM. The CDR3 contains 16 residues. CDR3 protein: CASSLWDREGTGELFF. DNA for the CDR3: TGTGCCAGCAGTCTCTGGGACAGGGAGGGCACCGGGGAGCTGTTTTTT.

This clonotype was recorded many times. V gene TRBV2 combines with J gene TRBJ2-7; D gene uncertain. Between the trimmed V and J ends, which lost 4 bases and 3 bases, there was a span of 10 bases. The germline V gene has CDR1 SNHLY and CDR2 FYNNEI. This CDR3 has 13 amino acids. The CDR3 loop reads CASSVYRSYEQYF. CDR3 bases: TGTGCCAGCAGTGTGTACAGAAGCTACGAGCAGTACTTC.

The chain recombines TRBV19 with TRBJ1-1, with D possibly matching TRBD1 (6 bases). The CDR3 length is 15 residues. Germline CDR1 reads LNHDA; CDR2 reads SQIVND (reference sequence). The germline V and J ends were trimmed by 7 bases and 0 bases, with 15 bases remaining between them. The CDR3 loop is CASNLGGLLNTEAFF. The CDR3 DNA reads TGTGCCAGTAACTTGGGGGGGCTCCTGAACACTGAAGCTTTCTTT.

The CDR3 is CASPIGGMGGELFF. The CDR3 DNA is TGTGCCTCCCCCATCGGGGGAATGGGCGGGGAGCTGTTTTTT. The rearrangement joins TRBV30 to TRBJ2-2; a possible D gene is TRBD2 (6 bases). The V end was cut by 7 bases, the J end by 7 bases, with 19 bases between. The CDR3 covers 14 residues. Germline CDR1 and CDR2: GTSNPN and SVGIG (reference sequence).

This sequence joins TRBV7-9 and TRBJ1-2; 9 bases line up with TRBD1. In germline, CDR1 is SEHNR, CDR2 FQNEAQ (reference sequence). The length of the CDR3 is 14 residues. The V and J ends lost 5 bases and 6 bases, in that order; junction bases with no gene match: 7. The CDR3 nucleotides read TGTGCCAGCAGCCGCACAGGGGGCTGGGATGGCTACACCTTC. Translating it yields CASSRTGGWDGYTF.

The chain recombines TRBV6-5 with TRBJ2-7; 9 nucleotides agree with TRBD2. CDR3 length: 15 residues. V shed 0 bases and J 5 bases; nucleotides not matched to a gene: 5. Germline values: CDR1 MNHEY, CDR2 SVGAGI. The CDR3 nucleotides read TGTGCCAGCAGTTACTCGGGCGGGGGGGCCCACGAGCAGTACTTC. Amino acid sequence: CASSYSGGGAHEQYF.

The table lists this clonotype with a few counts. The genes are TRBV28 and TRBJ2-5; TRBD1 is a possible D gene (6 bases). The V end was cut by 6 bases, the J end by 5 bases, with 10 bases between. The CDR3 totals 12 residues. In germline, CDR1 is MDHEN, CDR2 SYDVKM. CDR3 DNA: TGTGCCAGCAGGCAGGGGTGGGAGACCCAGTACTTC. This translates into CASRQGWETQYF.

This clonotype was detected ten times or more. The chain is built from TRBV7-3 and TRBJ2-3, with D unclear. V lost 5 bases and J lost 4, with 10 bases in between. Germline CDR1 is SGHTA and CDR2 is FQGTGA. The CDR3 has 13 amino acids. The CDR3 sequence is CASSLMGADTQYF. In DNA form, the CDR3 reads TGTGCCAGCAGCCTAATGGGCGCAGATACGCAGTATTTT.

This clonotype showed up many times. The chain recombines TRBV6-2 or TRBV6-3 with TRBJ1-5; 8 bases fit TRBD1. The CDR3 loop spans 14 amino acids. V shed 6 bases and J 4 bases; nucleotides not matched to a gene: 5. CDR1 is MNHEY, CDR2 SVGEGT, per germline. The CDR3 DNA follows: TGTGCCAGCAGCACAGGGGGTGGTAATCAGCCCCAGCATTTT. Amino acid sequence: CASSTGGGNQPQHF.

The sample holds many counts of this clonotype. The chain carries TRBV20-1 and TRBJ1-6; 8 bases are shared with TRBD1. Germline V lookup: CDR1 DFQATT, CDR2 SNEGSKA (reference sequence). Losses at the gene ends were 4 bases for V and 10 bases for J; bases not matched to a gene: 15. The CDR3 runs 16 residues. Here the CDR3 reads CSAKHGTGDSKSPLHF. In DNA, the CDR3 is TGCAGTGCTAAACACGGGACAGGAGACTCCAAATCACCCCTCCACTTT.